This record concerns one T cell receptor (beta chain) sequence. The target antigen is unknown. In the same sample, other DNA sequences code for this CDR3. The data were obtained in a study of cytomegalovirus exposure and HLA in healthy donors. Regarding donors, all were healthy bone marrow donors. At collection, donors were nominally healthy, but unrecorded immune exposures were probable. The PCR was carried out with 60 Vbeta primers and 13 Jbeta primers. Generated by immunoSEQ multiplex PCR, the TCRdb table keeps only in-frame clones and is missing some. Altogether some 200,000 clones are present, about 80% being singletons, with the ten largest covering around 2.4%. The study's findings and limits: Follow-up analysis found HLA locus-dependent TCR association rates, highest for DRB1 and lowest for HLA-C. The CMV antigen specificity of a few CMV-associated chains was confirmed through in vitro analysis.

The receptor was isolated from a woman aged 25 to 45 in good health and CMV-seronegative. The sample comprised PBMCs.

CDR3 in DNA: TGTGCCAGCAGCTTAAAAGGGGCCTCCGTCAATCAGCCCCAGCATTTT. Translation gives CASSLKGASVNQPQHF. The chain employs TRBV7-8 and TRBJ1-5, with a weak D call TRBD1 (5 bases). CDR1 and CDR2 from the germline V gene are SGHVS and FQNEAQ. The CDR3 is 16 residues long. Trimming left V 2 bases short and J 3 bases short, with 14 bases between. The variable domain in full, with the rest retrieved from reference TRBV7-8 and TRBJ1-5, is GAGVSQSPRYKVAKRGQDVALRCDPISGHVSLFWYQQALGQGPEFLTYFQNEAQLDKSGLPSDRFFAERPEGSVSTLKIQRTQQEDSAVYLCASSLKGASVNQPQHFGDGTRLSIL.